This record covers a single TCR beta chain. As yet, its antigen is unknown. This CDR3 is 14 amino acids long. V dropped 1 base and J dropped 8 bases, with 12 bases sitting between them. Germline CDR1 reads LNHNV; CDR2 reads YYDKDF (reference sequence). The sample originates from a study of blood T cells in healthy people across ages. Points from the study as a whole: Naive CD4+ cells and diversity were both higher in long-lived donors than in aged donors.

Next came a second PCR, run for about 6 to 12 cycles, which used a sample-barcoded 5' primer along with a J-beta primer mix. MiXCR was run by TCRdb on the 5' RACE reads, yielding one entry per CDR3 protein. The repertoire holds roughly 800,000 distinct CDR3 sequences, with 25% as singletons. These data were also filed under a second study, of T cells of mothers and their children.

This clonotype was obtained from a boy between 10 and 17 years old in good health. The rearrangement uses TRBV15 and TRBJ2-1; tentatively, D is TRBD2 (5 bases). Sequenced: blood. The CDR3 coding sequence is TGTGCCACCAGCAGAGCAACTAGGATAGATGAGCAGTTCTTC. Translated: CATSRATRIDEQFF.